This T cell receptor beta chain was documented in a study of cytomegalovirus exposure and HLA in healthy donors. Regarding the study as a whole: A list of approximately 150 TCR beta chains associated with cytomegalovirus was given. According to a later analysis, donors in an Asian-associated ancestry cluster reportedly had fewer N-insertions than the roughly 630-donor mean. Indistinguishability led to the exclusion of some V segments, TRBV6-2 and TRBV6-3 included.

The V end was cut by 6 bases, the J end by 1 base, with 6 bases between. CDR1 is SGHTA and CDR2 is FQGTGA in the germline V gene. The CDR3 extends over 13 amino acids. Comment on this clone: Antigen: not known.

The PCR made use of 60 Vbeta and 13 Jbeta primers. Original data processing: An analysis that came later counted tens of millions of unique TCR beta chains, around 12 million shared. Libraries were prepared by immunoSEQ multiplex PCR; TCRdb keeps only in-frame clonotypes and omits some of them. Clonal size and the V and J genes are those of that table, whereas D and trimming came from the DNA. The sample holds more than 85,000 clones, less than 80% seen once. This clonotype was sampled from a woman aged 50 to 60 in good health and CMV-seropositive. Sequencing was performed on PBMCs. The chain carries TRBV7-3 and TRBJ2-2; the D is unclear. The chain's CDR3 is CASSYLNTGELFF. Written as DNA, the CDR3 is TGTGCCAGCAGTTATTTGAACACCGGGGAGCTGTTTTTT.